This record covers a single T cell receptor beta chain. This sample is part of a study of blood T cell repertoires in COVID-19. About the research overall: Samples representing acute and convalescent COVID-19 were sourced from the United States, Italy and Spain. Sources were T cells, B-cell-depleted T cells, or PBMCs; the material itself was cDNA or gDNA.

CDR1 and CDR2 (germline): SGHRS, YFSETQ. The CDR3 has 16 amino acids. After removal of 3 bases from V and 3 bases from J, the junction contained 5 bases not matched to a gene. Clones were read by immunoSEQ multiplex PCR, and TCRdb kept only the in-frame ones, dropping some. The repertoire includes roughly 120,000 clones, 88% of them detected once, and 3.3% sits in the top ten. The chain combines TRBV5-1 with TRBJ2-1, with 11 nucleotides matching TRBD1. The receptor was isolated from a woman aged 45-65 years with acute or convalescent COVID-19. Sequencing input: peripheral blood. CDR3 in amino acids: CASSSGQGAFYNEQFF. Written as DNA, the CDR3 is TGCGCCAGCAGCTCTGGACAGGGGGCGTTCTACAATGAGCAGTTCTTC.